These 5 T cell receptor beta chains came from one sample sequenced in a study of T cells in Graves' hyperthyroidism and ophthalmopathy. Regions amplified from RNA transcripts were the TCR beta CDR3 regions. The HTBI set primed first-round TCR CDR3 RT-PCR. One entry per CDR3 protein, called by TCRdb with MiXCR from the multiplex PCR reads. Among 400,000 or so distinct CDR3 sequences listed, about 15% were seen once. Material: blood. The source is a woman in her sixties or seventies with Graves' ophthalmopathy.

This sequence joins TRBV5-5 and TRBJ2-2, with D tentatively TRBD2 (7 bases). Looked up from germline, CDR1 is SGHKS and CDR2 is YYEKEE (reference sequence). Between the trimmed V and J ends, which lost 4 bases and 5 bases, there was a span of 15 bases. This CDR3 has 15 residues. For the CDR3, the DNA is TGTGCCAGCAGCCCACCGGGGGGCTGGACCGGGGAGCTGTTTTTT. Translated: CASSPPGGWTGELFF.

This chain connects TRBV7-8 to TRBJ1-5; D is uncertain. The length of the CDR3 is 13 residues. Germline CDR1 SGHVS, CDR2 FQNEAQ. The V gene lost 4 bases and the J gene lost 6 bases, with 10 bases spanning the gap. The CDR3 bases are TGTGCCAGCAGCTCAGCTATACCTCAGCCCCAGCATTTT. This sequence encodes CASSSAIPQPQHF.

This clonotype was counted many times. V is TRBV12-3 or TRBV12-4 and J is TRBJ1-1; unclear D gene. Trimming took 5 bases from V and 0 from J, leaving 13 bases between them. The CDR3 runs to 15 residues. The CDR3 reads CASSPISSLNTEAFF. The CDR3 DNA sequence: TGTGCCAGCAGTCCGATAAGTAGCTTGAACACTGAAGCTTTCTTT.

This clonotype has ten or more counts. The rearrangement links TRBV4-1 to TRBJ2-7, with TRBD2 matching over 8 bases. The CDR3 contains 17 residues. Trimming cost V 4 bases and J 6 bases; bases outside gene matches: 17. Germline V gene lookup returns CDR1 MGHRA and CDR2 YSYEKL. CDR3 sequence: CASSPGRAGTSFSEQYF. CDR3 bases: TGCGCCAGCAGCCCAGGCAGAGCCGGGACTAGTTTTAGCGAGCAGTACTTC.

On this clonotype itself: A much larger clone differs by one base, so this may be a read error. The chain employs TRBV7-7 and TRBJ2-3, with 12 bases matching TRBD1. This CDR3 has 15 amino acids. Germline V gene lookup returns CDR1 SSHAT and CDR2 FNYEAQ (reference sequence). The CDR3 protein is CASSWGQGATDRQYF. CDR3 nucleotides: TGTGCCAGCAGCTGGGGACAGGGGGCAACAGATAGGCAGTATTTT.